This is a list of T cell receptor beta chains from one sample in a study of OX40 agonist ivuxolimab in advanced cancers. The data were produced by immunoSEQ multiplex PCR, yet TCRdb's version contains in-frame clones alone and is incomplete. The sample yields tens of thousands of clones, about 91% seen once. This specimen was CD4+ or CD8+ T cells sorted from blood, taken in a trial of the OX40 agonist ivuxolimab. The receptors come from an adult with an advanced solid tumor such as melanoma, head and neck, liver or kidney cancer. Each CDR3 is given with its conserved first and last residue. Fields, in order: D gene, V gene, J gene, clone size, CDR3 protein, CDR3 DNA. A D gene is named only where the DNA matches it firmly. Size is stated for part of the rows, as once, few or many counts, or as a class when the clone is expanded.

d_gene: TRBD1; v_gene: TRBV18; j_gene: TRBJ2-4; abundance: NA; CDR3aa: CASSPPGTGGELAAKNIQYF; CDR3nt: TGTGCCAGCTCACCACCGGGGACAGGGGGCGAGTTAGCGGCCAAAAACATTCAGTACTTC
d_gene: NA; v_gene: TRBV5-6; j_gene: TRBJ1-4; abundance: NA; CDR3aa: CASSSLNEKLFF; CDR3nt: TGTGCCAGCAGCTCCTTGAATGAAAAACTGTTTTTT
d_gene: NA; v_gene: TRBV11-2; j_gene: TRBJ2-7; abundance: NA; CDR3aa: CASSLVVLGEQYF; CDR3nt: TGTGCCAGCAGCTTAGTAGTTTTAGGGGAGCAGTACTTC
d_gene: NA; v_gene: TRBV5-6; j_gene: TRBJ2-1; abundance: NA; CDR3aa: CASSSGRISYNEQFF; CDR3nt: TGTGCCAGCAGCTCCGGGAGAATCTCCTACAATGAGCAGTTCTTC
d_gene: TRBD1; v_gene: TRBV18; j_gene: TRBJ1-1; abundance: NA; CDR3aa: CASSPGQGVTEAFF; CDR3nt: TGTGCCAGCTCACCGGGACAGGGGGTCACTGAAGCTTTCTTT
d_gene: TRBD1; v_gene: TRBV19; j_gene: TRBJ2-7; abundance: NA; CDR3aa: CASSSWTGSYEQYF; CDR3nt: TGTGCCAGTAGTAGTTGGACAGGGAGCTACGAGCAGTACTTC
d_gene: NA; v_gene: TRBV7-9; j_gene: TRBJ2-3; abundance: NA; CDR3aa: CASSGAYPSTDTQYF; CDR3nt: TGTGCCAGCAGCGGAGCATACCCTAGCACAGATACGCAGTATTTT
d_gene: NA; v_gene: TRBV7-6; j_gene: TRBJ1-6; abundance: NA; CDR3aa: CASSLVLGADSPLHF; CDR3nt: TGTGCCAGCAGCTTAGTACTTGGGGCGGATTCACCCCTCCACTTT
d_gene: TRBD2; v_gene: TRBV9; j_gene: TRBJ2-2; abundance: NA; CDR3aa: CASSRSGSGTGELFF; CDR3nt: TGTGCCAGCAGCCGTAGCGGGAGTGGGACCGGGGAGCTGTTTTTT
d_gene: TRBD1; v_gene: TRBV19; j_gene: TRBJ2-7; abundance: once; CDR3aa: CASSAGQGLYEQYF; CDR3nt: TGTGCCAGTAGTGCCGGACAGGGACTCTACGAGCAGTACTTC
d_gene: NA; v_gene: TRBV15; j_gene: TRBJ2-5; abundance: NA; CDR3aa: CATSRDSPGAETQYF; CDR3nt: TGTGCCACCAGCAGAGATAGTCCGGGAGCGGAGACCCAGTACTTC
d_gene: TRBD1; v_gene: TRBV4-1; j_gene: TRBJ2-7; abundance: NA; CDR3aa: CASSQSRGQNYEQYF; CDR3nt: TGCGCCAGCAGCCAATCCAGGGGACAGAACTACGAGCAGTACTTC
d_gene: TRBD2; v_gene: TRBV4-2; j_gene: TRBJ2-3; abundance: NA; CDR3aa: CASSQDWRGGITDTQYF; CDR3nt: TGTGCCAGCAGCCAAGATTGGCGGGGGGGGATCACAGATACGCAGTATTTT
d_gene: NA; v_gene: TRBV6-1; j_gene: TRBJ1-5; abundance: NA; CDR3aa: CASSDLQYPSNQPQHF; CDR3nt: TGTGCCAGCAGTGATTTGCAATATCCCAGCAATCAGCCCCAGCATTTT
d_gene: TRBD1; v_gene: TRBV4-1; j_gene: TRBJ1-1; abundance: NA; CDR3aa: CASSQFPQGATNTEAFF; CDR3nt: TGCGCCAGCAGCCAATTTCCCCAGGGGGCGACGAACACTGAAGCTTTCTTT
d_gene: NA; v_gene: TRBV19; j_gene: TRBJ1-1; abundance: NA; CDR3aa: CASSREFKRAEAFF; CDR3nt: TGTGCCAGTAGTCGGGAATTCAAGCGGGCTGAAGCTTTCTTT
d_gene: NA; v_gene: TRBV6-5; j_gene: TRBJ2-3; abundance: NA; CDR3aa: CASSSLAGTSTDTQYF; CDR3nt: TGTGCCAGCAGTTCGCTAGCCGGTACTAGCACAGATACGCAGTATTTT
d_gene: TRBD2; v_gene: TRBV10-2; j_gene: TRBJ2-1; abundance: NA; CDR3aa: CASSGKKGLAGVYNEQFF; CDR3nt: TGCGCCAGCAGTGGGAAAAAAGGACTCGCGGGGGTATACAATGAGCAGTTCTTC
d_gene: NA; v_gene: TRBV28; j_gene: TRBJ2-7; abundance: NA; CDR3aa: CASSLYGYYEQYF; CDR3nt: TGTGCCAGCAGTTTATACGGATACTACGAGCAGTACTTC
d_gene: TRBD2; v_gene: TRBV2; j_gene: TRBJ2-5; abundance: NA; CDR3aa: CASSEISGSRETQYF; CDR3nt: TGTGCCAGCAGTGAGATTAGCGGGAGCAGAGAGACCCAGTACTTC
d_gene: TRBD1; v_gene: TRBV6-5; j_gene: TRBJ1-2; abundance: NA; CDR3aa: CASSSTNTGVPYGYTF; CDR3nt: TGTGCCAGCAGTTCCACCAATACAGGGGTTCCCTATGGCTACACCTTC
d_gene: NA; v_gene: TRBV4-1; j_gene: TRBJ1-1; abundance: once; CDR3aa: CASSQEVSGEAFF; CDR3nt: TGCGCCAGCAGCCAAGAGGTTTCTGGTGAAGCTTTCTTT
d_gene: NA; v_gene: TRBV30; j_gene: TRBJ1-3; abundance: NA; CDR3aa: CAWRVRAYSGNTIYF; CDR3nt: TGTGCCTGGAGGGTCAGGGCCTACTCTGGAAACACCATATATTTT
d_gene: TRBD1; v_gene: TRBV9; j_gene: TRBJ2-1; abundance: few; CDR3aa: CASSVAYRGDEQFF; CDR3nt: TGTGCCAGCAGCGTAGCCTACAGGGGAGATGAGCAGTTCTTC
d_gene: NA; v_gene: TRBV14; j_gene: TRBJ1-4; abundance: NA; CDR3aa: CASSQDQGAEIATNEKLFF; CDR3nt: TGTGCCAGCAGCCAAGATCAAGGGGCAGAGATCGCAACTAATGAAAAACTGTTTTTT
d_gene: NA; v_gene: TRBV5-8; j_gene: TRBJ1-5; abundance: NA; CDR3aa: CASGGGVSNQPQHF; CDR3nt: TGTGCCAGCGGGGGAGGGGTGAGCAATCAGCCCCAGCATTTT
d_gene: NA; v_gene: TRBV13; j_gene: TRBJ1-2; abundance: NA; CDR3aa: CASSLGEAGFGYTF; CDR3nt: TGTGCCAGCAGCTTAGGAGAAGCGGGTTTTGGCTACACCTTC
d_gene: NA; v_gene: TRBV10-2; j_gene: TRBJ1-2; abundance: NA; CDR3aa: CASSEGAGYTF; CDR3nt: TGCGCCAGCAGTGAGGGCGCCGGCTACACCTTC
d_gene: NA; v_gene: TRBV10-3; j_gene: TRBJ1-3; abundance: NA; CDR3aa: CAISDGKGVDSGNTIYF; CDR3nt: TGTGCCATCAGTGATGGGAAGGGTGTCGACTCTGGAAACACCATATATTTT
d_gene: NA; v_gene: TRBV9; j_gene: TRBJ1-3; abundance: NA; CDR3aa: CASSVEAGPIGNTIYF; CDR3nt: TGTGCCAGCAGCGTAGAGGCAGGCCCCATCGGAAACACCATATATTTT
d_gene: NA; v_gene: TRBV7-4; j_gene: TRBJ2-1; abundance: once; CDR3aa: CASSPGRRSYNEQFF; CDR3nt: TGTGCCAGCAGCCCGGGACGGCGCTCCTACAATGAGCAGTTCTTC
d_gene: NA; v_gene: TRBV7-9; j_gene: TRBJ1-1; abundance: few; CDR3aa: CASSFVNTEAFF; CDR3nt: TGTGCCAGCAGCTTTGTCAACACTGAAGCTTTCTTT
d_gene: NA; v_gene: TRBV4-3; j_gene: TRBJ1-3; abundance: NA; CDR3aa: CASSQYRVPRSVLYF; CDR3nt: TGCGCCAGCAGCCAGTACAGGGTCCCGCGGTCCGTATTATATTTT